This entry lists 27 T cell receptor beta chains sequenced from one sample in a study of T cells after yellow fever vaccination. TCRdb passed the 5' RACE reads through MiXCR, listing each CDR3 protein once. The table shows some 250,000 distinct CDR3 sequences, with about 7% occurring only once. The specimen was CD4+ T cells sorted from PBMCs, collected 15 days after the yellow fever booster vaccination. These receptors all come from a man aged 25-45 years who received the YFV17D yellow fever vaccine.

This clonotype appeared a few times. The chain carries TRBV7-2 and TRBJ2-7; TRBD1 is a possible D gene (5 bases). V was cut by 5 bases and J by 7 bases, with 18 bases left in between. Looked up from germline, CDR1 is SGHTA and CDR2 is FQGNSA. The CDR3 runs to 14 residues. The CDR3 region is CASSLQDRFGEQYF. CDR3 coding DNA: TGTGCCAGCAGCCTACAGGATCGTTTCGGGGAGCAGTACTTC. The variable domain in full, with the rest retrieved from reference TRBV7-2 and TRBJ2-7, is GAGVSQSPSNKVTEKGKDVELRCDPISGHTALYWYRQSLGQGLEFLIYFQGNSAPDKSGLPSDRFSAERTGGSVSTLTIQRTQQEDSAVYLCASSLQDRFGEQYFGPGTRLTVT.

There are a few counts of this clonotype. The CDR3 DNA reads TGCAGTGCTATCCCCCGGACCATGAGCACAGATACGCAGTATTTT. Translating it yields CSAIPRTMSTDTQYF. The chain recombines TRBV20-1 with TRBJ2-3; unclear D gene. V was clipped by 4 bases and J by 0 bases, with 14 bases between them. There are 15 residues in the CDR3. Germline CDR1 reads DFQATT; CDR2 reads SNEGSKA (reference sequence).

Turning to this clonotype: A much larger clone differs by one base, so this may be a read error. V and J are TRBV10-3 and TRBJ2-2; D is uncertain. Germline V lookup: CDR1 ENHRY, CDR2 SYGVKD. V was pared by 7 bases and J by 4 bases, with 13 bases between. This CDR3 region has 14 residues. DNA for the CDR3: TGTGCCATCAAGAATGTGGAACGCACCGGGGAGCTGTTTTTT. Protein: CAIKNVERTGELFF.

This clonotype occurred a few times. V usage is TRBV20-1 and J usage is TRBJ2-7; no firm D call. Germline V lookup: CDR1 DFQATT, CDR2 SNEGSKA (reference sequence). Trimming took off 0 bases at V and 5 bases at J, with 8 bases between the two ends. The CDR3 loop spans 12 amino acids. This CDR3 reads CSARDIGDEQYF. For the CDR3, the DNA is TGCAGTGCTAGAGATATTGGGGACGAGCAGTACTTC.

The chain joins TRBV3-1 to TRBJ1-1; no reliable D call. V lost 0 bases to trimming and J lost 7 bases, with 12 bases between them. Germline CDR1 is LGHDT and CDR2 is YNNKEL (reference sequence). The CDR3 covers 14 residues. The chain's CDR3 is CASSQDLKGLEAFF. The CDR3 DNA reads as TGTGCCAGCAGCCAAGATCTAAAGGGCCTTGAAGCTTTCTTT. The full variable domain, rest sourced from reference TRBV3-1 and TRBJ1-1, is DTAVSQTPKYLVTQMGNDKSIKCEQNLGHDTMYWYKQDSKKFLKIMFSYNNKELIINETVPNRFSPKSPDKAHLNLHINSLELGDSAVYFCASSQDLKGLEAFFGQGTRLTVV.

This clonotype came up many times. Here the CDR3 DNA reads TGCAGTGCTAGTCCAACGAACACTGAAGCTTTCTTT. Encoded protein: CSASPTNTEAFF. This chain uses TRBV20-1 with TRBJ1-1; D not resolved. The V gene lost 3 bases and the J gene lost 1 base, with 6 bases spanning the gap. The germline V gene has CDR1 DFQATT and CDR2 SNEGSKA (reference sequence). The CDR3 runs 12 residues.

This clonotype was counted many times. CDR3 residues: CASSATGGWQETQYF. In nucleotides, the CDR3 is TGCGCCAGCAGCGCCACGGGAGGTTGGCAAGAGACCCAGTACTTC. V gene TRBV5-1 combines with J gene TRBJ2-5; 7 bases map to TRBD2. V shed 4 bases and J 2 bases; nucleotides not matched to a gene: 8. Germline values: CDR1 SGHRS, CDR2 YFSETQ. The CDR3 extends over 15 amino acids.

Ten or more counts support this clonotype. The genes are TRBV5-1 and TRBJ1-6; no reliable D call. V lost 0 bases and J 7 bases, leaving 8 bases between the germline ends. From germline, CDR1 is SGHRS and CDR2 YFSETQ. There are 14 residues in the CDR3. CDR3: CASSLGNGNSPLHF. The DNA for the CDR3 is TGCGCCAGCAGCTTGGGAAATGGAAATTCACCCCTCCACTTT. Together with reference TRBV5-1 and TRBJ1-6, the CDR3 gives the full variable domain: KAGVTQTPRYLIKTRGQQVTLSCSPISGHRSVSWYQQTPGQGLQFLFEYFSETQRNKGNFPGRFSGRQFSNSRSEMNVSTLELGDSALYLCASSLGNGNSPLHFGNGTRLTVT.

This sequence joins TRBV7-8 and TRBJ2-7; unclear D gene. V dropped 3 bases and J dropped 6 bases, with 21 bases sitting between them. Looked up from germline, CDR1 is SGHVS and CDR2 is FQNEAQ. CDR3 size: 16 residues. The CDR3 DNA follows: TGTGCCAGCAGCTTGGCTCGGACCGGGCGCACCCTCGAGCAGTACTTC. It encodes CASSLARTGRTLEQYF. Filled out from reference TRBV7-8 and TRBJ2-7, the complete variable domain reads GAGVSQSPRYKVAKRGQDVALRCDPISGHVSLFWYQQALGQGPEFLTYFQNEAQLDKSGLPSDRFFAERPEGSVSTLKIQRTQQEDSAVYLCASSLARTGRTLEQYFGPGTRLTVT.

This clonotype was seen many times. CDR3 in DNA: TGTGCCAGCAGTTTTGGGATGACCTACGAGCAGTACTTC. Translation gives CASSFGMTYEQYF. The chain is built from TRBV28 and TRBJ2-7; no clear D. Trimming took off 3 bases at V and 2 bases at J, with 8 bases between the two ends. The CDR3 consists of 13 residues. CDR1 and CDR2 from the germline V gene are MDHEN and SYDVKM.

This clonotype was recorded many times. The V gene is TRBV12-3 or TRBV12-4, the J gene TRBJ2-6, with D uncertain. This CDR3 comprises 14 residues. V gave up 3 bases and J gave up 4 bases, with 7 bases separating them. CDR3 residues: CASSFVGGANVLTF. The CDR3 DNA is TGTGCCAGCAGTTTTGTAGGAGGGGCCAACGTCCTGACTTTC.

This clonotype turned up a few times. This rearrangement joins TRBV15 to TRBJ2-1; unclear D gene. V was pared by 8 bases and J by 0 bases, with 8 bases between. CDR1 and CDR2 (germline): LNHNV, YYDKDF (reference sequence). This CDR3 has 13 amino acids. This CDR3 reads CATFRSSYNEQFF. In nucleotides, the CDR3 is TGTGCCACCTTTCGGAGCTCCTACAATGAGCAGTTCTTC.

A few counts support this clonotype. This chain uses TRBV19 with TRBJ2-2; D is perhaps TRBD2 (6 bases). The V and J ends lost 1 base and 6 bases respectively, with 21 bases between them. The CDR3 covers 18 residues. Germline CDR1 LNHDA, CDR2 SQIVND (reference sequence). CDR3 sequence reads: CASSIGGFGRGQAGELFF. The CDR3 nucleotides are TGTGCCAGTAGTATAGGGGGGTTCGGGAGAGGTCAGGCCGGGGAGCTGTTTTTT.

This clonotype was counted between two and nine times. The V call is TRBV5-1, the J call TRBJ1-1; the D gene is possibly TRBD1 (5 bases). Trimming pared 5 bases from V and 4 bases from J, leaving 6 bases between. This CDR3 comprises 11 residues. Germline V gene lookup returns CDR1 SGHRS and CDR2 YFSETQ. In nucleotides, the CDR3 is TGCGCCAGCAGAGGGGTCACTGAAGCTTTCTTT. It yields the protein CASRGVTEAFF.

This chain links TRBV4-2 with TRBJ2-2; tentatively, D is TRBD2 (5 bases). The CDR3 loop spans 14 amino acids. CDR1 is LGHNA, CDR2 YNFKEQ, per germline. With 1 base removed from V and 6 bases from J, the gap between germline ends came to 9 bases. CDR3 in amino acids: CASSQGTAPGELFF. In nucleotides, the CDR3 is TGTGCCAGCAGCCAAGGGACTGCCCCCGGGGAGCTGTTTTTT.

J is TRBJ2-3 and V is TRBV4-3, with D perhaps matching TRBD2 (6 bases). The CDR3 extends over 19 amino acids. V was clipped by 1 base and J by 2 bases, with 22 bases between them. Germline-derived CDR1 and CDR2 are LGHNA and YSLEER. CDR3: CASSQAPRAGGKDTDTQYF. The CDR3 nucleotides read TGCGCCAGCAGCCAAGCTCCCCGAGCGGGCGGTAAGGACACAGATACGCAGTATTTT.

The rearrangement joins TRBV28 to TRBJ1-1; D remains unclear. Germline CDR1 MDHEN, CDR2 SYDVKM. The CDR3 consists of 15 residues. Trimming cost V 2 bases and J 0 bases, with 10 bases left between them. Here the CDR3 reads CASSLELTLNTEAFF. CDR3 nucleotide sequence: TGTGCCAGCAGTTTAGAGTTGACTTTGAACACTGAAGCTTTCTTT.

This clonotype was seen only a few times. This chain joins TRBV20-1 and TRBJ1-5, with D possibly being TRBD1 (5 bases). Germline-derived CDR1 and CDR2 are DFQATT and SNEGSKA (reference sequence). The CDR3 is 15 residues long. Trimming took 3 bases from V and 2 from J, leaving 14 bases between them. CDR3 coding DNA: TGCAGTGCTAGCCCCGGGGGAGGCGGCAATCAGCCCCAGCATTTT. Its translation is CSASPGGGGNQPQHF.

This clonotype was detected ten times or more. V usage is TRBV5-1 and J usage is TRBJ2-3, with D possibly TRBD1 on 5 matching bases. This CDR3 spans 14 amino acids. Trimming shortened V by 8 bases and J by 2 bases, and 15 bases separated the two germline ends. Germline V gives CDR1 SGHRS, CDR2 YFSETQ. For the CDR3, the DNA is TGCGCCAGTATGACAGCCTCTATCACAGATACGCAGTATTTT. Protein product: CASMTASITDTQYF. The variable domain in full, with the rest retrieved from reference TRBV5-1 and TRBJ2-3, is KAGVTQTPRYLIKTRGQQVTLSCSPISGHRSVSWYQQTPGQGLQFLFEYFSETQRNKGNFPGRFSGRQFSNSRSEMNVSTLELGDSALYLCASMTASITDTQYFGPGTRLTVL.

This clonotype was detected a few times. The DNA of the CDR3 is TGCGCCAGCAGCCACGGCCCGGGCCTACCTCCCTCTGGGGCCAACGTCCTGACTTTC. Protein sequence: CASSHGPGLPPSGANVLTF. The V and J genes are TRBV4-3 and TRBJ2-6, with D uncertain. Trimming shortened V by 3 bases and J by 0 bases, and 18 bases separated the two germline ends. Germline V gives CDR1 LGHNA, CDR2 YSLEER. The CDR3 runs 19 residues.

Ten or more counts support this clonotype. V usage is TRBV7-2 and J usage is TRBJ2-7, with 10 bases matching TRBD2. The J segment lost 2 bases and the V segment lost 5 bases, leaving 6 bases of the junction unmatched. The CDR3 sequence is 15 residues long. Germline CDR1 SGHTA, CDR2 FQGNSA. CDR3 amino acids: CASSVWTSGAYEQYF. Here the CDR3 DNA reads TGTGCCAGCAGCGTTTGGACTAGCGGTGCCTACGAGCAGTACTTC.

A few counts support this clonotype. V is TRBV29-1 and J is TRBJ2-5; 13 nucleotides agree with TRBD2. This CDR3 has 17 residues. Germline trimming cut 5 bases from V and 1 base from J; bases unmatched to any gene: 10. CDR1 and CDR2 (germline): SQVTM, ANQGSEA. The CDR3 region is CSVPSSTSGRSQETQYF. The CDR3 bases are TGCAGCGTTCCCTCCTCGACTAGCGGGAGGTCCCAAGAGACCCAGTACTTC. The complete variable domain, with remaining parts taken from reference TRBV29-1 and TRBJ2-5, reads SAVISQKPSRDICQRGTSLTIQCQVDSQVTMMFWYRQQPGQSLTLIATANQGSEATYESGFVIDKFPISRPNLTFSTLTVSNMSPEDSSIYLCSVPSSTSGRSQETQYFGPGTRLLVL.

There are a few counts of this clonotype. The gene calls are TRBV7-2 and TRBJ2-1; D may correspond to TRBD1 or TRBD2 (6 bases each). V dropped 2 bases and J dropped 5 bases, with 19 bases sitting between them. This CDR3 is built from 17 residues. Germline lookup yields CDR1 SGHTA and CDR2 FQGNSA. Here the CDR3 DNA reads TGTGCCAGCAGCTTATTTGGGGGCACGGCGGGGAACAATGAGCAGTTCTTC. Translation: CASSLFGGTAGNNEQFF. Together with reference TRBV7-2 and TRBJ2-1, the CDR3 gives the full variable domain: GAGVSQSPSNKVTEKGKDVELRCDPISGHTALYWYRQSLGQGLEFLIYFQGNSAPDKSGLPSDRFSAERTGGSVSTLTIQRTQQEDSAVYLCASSLFGGTAGNNEQFFGPGTRLTVL.

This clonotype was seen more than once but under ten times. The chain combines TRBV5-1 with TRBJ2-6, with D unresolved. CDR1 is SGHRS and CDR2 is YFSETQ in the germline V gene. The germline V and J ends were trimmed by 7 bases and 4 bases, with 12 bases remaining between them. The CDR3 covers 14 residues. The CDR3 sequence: CASRPLPGANVLTF. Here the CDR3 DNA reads TGCGCCAGCCGACCGCTTCCCGGGGCCAACGTCCTGACTTTC.

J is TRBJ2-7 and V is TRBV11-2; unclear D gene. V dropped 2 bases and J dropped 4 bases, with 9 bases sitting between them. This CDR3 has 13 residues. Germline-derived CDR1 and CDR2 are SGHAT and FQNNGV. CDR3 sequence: CASSLYSEYEQYF. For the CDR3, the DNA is TGTGCCAGCAGCTTATATTCGGAGTACGAGCAGTACTTC.

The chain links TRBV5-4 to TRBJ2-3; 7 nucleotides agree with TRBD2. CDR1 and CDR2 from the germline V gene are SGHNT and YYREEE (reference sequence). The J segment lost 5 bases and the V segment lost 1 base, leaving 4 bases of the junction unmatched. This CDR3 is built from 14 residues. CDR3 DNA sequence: TGTGCCAGCAGCTTGCGGGGAGGGCGAGATACGCAGTATTTT. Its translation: CASSLRGGRDTQYF.

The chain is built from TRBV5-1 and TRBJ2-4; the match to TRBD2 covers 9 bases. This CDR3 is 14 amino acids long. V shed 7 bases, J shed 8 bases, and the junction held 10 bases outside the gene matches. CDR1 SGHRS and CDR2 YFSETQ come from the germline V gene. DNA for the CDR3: TGCGCCAGCTCTCAGCGGGAGGCTCTGGACATTCAGTACTTC. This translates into CASSQREALDIQYF.